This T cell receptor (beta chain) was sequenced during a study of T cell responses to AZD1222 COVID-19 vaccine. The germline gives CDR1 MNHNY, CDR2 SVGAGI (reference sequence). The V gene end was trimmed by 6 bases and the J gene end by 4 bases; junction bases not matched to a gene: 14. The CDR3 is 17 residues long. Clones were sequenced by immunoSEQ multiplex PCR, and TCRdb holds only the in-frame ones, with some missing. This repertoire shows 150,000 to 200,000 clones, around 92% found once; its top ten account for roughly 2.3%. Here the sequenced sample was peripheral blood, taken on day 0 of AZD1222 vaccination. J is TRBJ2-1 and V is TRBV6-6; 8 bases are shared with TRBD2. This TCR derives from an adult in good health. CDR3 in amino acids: CASSRLRGSGGYNEQFF. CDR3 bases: TGTGCCAGCAGCCGACTCCGAGGGAGCGGGGGATACAATGAGCAGTTCTTC.